This entry concerns a single TCR beta chain. What antigen it recognizes has not been identified. Within one base of it there is no much larger clone, and no base qualities were kept. This sample is drawn from a study of CD8 T cells in Susac syndrome (dated by TCRdb to the late 2010s). At the level of the whole study: Whether CD8+ T cell activation and differentiation in Susac syndrome was antigen driven was tested using repertoire sequencing. Beyond this particular receptor, the publication reports: The number of individuals in the TCR sequencing and HLA analysis was recognized as being relatively small.

The CDR3 runs 15 amino acids, cysteine and phenylalanine included. Solely the CDR3 DNA is kept, with 45 bases framed from the first base. V loses 5 bases of germline sequence and J loses 2 bases, and the interval between the two ends is 16 bases. Taken from the germline V gene, the CDR1 and CDR2 loops are KGHSH and LQKENI. Peripheral blood CD8+ and CD4+ T cells from healthy donors, Susac syndrome patients and multiple sclerosis patients were profiled by high-throughput TCR beta sequencing. The healthy donors served as controls matched for age and sex. Bulk CD8+ and CD4+ T cells were purified by magnetic negative isolation, while CD8+ TEMRA cells were enriched using FACS. Blood was drawn into EDTA tubes, processed within 24 hours, and PBMCs were isolated by density gradient centrifugation. PBMCs destined for TCR sequencing were cryopreserved in liquid nitrogen and later thawed in a 37 °C water bath. Purity of sorted or isolated CD4+, CD8+ and CD8+ TEMRA cells was at least 90%.

RNA was extracted using the RNeasy kit, and about 0.5 to 1 ug of the RNA was reverse transcribed with random hexamers. TCR beta CDR3 regions were amplified with the immunoSEQ multiplex PCR assay covering 54 Vbeta and 13 Jbeta segments. To correct PCR amplification bias, a synthetic template baseline was used for both primer optimization and computational correction. The authors' pipeline ran thus. Reads were assigned to V, D and J genes according to IMGT and analyzed in immunoSEQ Analyzer, with only productive sequences retained. Clonality was calculated as one minus the Shannon entropy normalized by log2 of the number of productive unique sequences. For each patient and control, public and private clones were evaluated within the 100 most prevalent clones. Clones were defined as Susac-specific if absent from the healthy and MS cohorts, from 900 to 1,300 published viral clones and from other ImmuneACCESS disease sequences. The raw public data were reprocessed by TCRdb itself: fastp quality trimming at Q25, MiXCR clonotype calling, in-frame beta chains only. CDR3 protein duplicates are merged, each entry listing the most common genes and DNA. In this record, the V and J calls reflect TCRdb's handling and not the investigators' own analysis. The sample contains roughly 130,000 distinct CDR3 sequences, over 90% of them found a single time. Jointly, the top ten make up around 0.12% of the sample.

This receptor chain uses TRBV18 and TRBJ2-7; a weak D assignment points to TRBD2 (6 bases agree). The TCR was taken from a human donor in good health. The sequencing input was CD4+ T cells from PBMCs. The CDR3 corresponds to CASSFTGTVAYEQYF. Read as DNA, the sequence is TGTGCCAGCTCATTCACCGGGACTGTTGCCTACGAGCAGTACTTC.